This TCR beta chain was sequenced for a study of blood T cell repertoires in COVID-19 (dated by TCRdb to about 2020). Notes on the research overall: Samples covering the acute and convalescent phases of COVID-19 were provided by collaborators in the United States, Italy and Spain. The material from the prospective study consisted of cDNA or gDNA derived from T cells, B-cell-depleted T cells, or PBMCs. The dataset comprised deeply sampled blood TCRbeta repertoires from subjects exposed to, actively infected with, or recovered from COVID-19. A freely available public database, intended as a resource for researchers studying the immune response to SARS-CoV-2, is where the repertoires were released. Samples were obtained from the ongoing ImmuneRACE study (first 160 participants) and from some 1,200 subjects provided by 6 global collaborators. A de-identified subject ID, COVID-19 status, age in years and sex were almost always included in the sample metadata. Where available, HLA class I and class II types were taken from metadata supplied by the sample provider and were not determined by assay-based typing. Summary of the overall study and its limitations: Clinical and demographic metadata were provided uncurated, with the amount varying by source and participant.

One collaborating source in Seattle enrolled patients while the patients were actively infected and followed the patients over time throughout the course of disease. The collaborating institutions used their own protocols to collect whole blood in K2EDTA tubes. For TCRbeta analysis, collaborator samples were shipped as frozen whole blood, as isolated PBMCs, or as DNA extracted from either sample type. The immunoSEQ Assay, a bias-controlled multiplex PCR, was used to amplify TCRbeta CDR3 regions from genomic DNA. On the study's bioinformatics: The number of nucleated cells in each sample was estimated by amplification of reference gene primers within the assay. To quantify the absolute abundance of each unique TCRbeta CDR3 rearrangement, sequence reads were collapsed and filtered. Productive Simpson clonality was computed per sample as the square root of Simpson's diversity index over productive rearrangements. Sourced from immuneACCESS, this table was stored by TCRdb with only in-frame sequences that have V and J called. A share of the clones is absent; for the studies checked, an unresolved V gene accounts for under half, and the remainder has no known explanation. For V, J and clone size, that table is used; D and trimming come from the DNA. The sample yields 90,000 or so clones; approximately 88% were counted once. 4.5% to 5.5% of the sample belongs to the ten largest clones.

With regard to this clone: This receptor's antigen is unknown. The record has no base qualities; no much larger clone is one base away.

The germline V gene provides CDR1 MNHEY and CDR2 SVGAGI. The CDR3 contains 14 residues, cysteine and phenylalanine counted. The sequence is cut down to CDR3 DNA, 42 bases in frame from base 1. V and J are truncated by 6 bases and 3 bases respectively, leaving an intervening sequence of 14 bases. The chain is assembled from TRBV6-5 and TRBJ1-2; TRBD1 is perhaps the D gene, given 6 matching bases. Sequenced: peripheral blood. This receptor was taken from a man between 60 and 75 years old with COVID-19, enrolled during active disease. The CDR3 in this case is CASRSPGGDYGYTF. The nucleotide sequence reads TGTGCCAGCAGATCCCCGGGGGGCGACTATGGCTACACCTTC.